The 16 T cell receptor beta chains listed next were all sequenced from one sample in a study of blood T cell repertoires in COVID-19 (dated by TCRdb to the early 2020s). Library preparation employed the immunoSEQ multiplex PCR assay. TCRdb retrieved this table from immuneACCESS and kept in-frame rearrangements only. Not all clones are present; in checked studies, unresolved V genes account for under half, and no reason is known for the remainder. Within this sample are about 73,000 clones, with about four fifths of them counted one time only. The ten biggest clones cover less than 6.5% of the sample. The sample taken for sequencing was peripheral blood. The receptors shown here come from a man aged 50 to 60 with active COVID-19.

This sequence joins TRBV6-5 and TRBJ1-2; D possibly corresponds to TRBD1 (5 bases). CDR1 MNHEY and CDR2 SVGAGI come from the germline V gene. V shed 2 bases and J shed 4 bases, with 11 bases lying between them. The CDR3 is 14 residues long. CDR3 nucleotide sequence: TGTGCCAGCAGTTACGACAGTTTATCCTATGGCTACACCTTC. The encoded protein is CASSYDSLSYGYTF.

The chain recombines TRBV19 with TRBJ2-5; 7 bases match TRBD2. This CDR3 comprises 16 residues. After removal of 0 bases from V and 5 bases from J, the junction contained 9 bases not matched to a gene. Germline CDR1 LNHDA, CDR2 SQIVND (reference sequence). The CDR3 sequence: CASSIEGREYGETQYF. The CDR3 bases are TGTGCCAGTAGTATAGAGGGGCGGGAGTACGGGGAGACCCAGTACTTC. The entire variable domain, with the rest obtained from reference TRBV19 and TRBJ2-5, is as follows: DGGITQSPKYLFRKEGQNVTLSCEQNLNHDAMYWYRQDPGQGLRLIYYSQIVNDFQKGDIAEGYSVSREKKESFPLTVTSAQKNPTAFYLCASSIEGREYGETQYFGPGTRLLVL.

CDR3 DNA sequence: TGTGCCAGTAGTCAACGGACAGGGGCCAGGAGCACCGGGGAGCTGTTTTTT. Its translation: CASSQRTGARSTGELFF. The rearrangement joins TRBV19 to TRBJ2-2; 9 nucleotides agree with TRBD1. V was pared by 5 bases and J by 4 bases, with 11 bases of the junction left unmatched. The germline CDR1 and CDR2 sequences are LNHDA and SQIVND (reference sequence). This CDR3 contains 17 residues.

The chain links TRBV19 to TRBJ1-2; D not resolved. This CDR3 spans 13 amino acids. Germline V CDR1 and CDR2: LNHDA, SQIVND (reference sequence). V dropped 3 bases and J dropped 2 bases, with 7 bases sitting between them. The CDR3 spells CASSIEGNYGYTF. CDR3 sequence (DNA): TGTGCCAGTAGTATCGAGGGAAACTATGGCTACACCTTC. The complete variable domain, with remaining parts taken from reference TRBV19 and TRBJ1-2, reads DGGITQSPKYLFRKEGQNVTLSCEQNLNHDAMYWYRQDPGQGLRLIYYSQIVNDFQKGDIAEGYSVSREKKESFPLTVTSAQKNPTAFYLCASSIEGNYGYTFGSGTRLTVV.

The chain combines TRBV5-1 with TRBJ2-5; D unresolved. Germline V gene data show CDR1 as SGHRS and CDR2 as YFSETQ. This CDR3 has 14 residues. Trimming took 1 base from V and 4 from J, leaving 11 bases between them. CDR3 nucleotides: TGCGCCAGCAGCTTGCTGCAGGCAGGAGAGACCCAGTACTTC. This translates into CASSLLQAGETQYF.

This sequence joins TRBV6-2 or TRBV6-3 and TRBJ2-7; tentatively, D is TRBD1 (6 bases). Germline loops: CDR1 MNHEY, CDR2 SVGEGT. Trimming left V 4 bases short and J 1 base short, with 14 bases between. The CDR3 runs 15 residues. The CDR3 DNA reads TGTGCCAGCAGTTGGGACCTAGGGACATCCTACGAGCAGTACTTC. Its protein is CASSWDLGTSYEQYF.

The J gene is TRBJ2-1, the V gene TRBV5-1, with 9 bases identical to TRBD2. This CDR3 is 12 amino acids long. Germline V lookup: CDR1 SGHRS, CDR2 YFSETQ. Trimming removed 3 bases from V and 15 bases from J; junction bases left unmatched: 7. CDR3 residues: CASSSGRSGGFF. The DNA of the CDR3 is TGCGCCAGCAGCTCGGGGCGTAGCGGGGGGTTCTTC.

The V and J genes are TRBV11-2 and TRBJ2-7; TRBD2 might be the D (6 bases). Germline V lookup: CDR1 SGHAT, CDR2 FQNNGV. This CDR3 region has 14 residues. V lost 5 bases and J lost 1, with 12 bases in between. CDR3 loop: CASSLQGGSYEQYF. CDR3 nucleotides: TGTGCCAGCAGCCTCCAAGGAGGGTCCTACGAGCAGTACTTC.

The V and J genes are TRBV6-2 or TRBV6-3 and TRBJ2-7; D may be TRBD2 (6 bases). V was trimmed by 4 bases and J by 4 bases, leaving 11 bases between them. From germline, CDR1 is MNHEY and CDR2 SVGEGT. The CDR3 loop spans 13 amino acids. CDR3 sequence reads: CASSFAGTYEQYF. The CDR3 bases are TGTGCCAGCAGTTTCGCAGGGACTTACGAGCAGTACTTC.

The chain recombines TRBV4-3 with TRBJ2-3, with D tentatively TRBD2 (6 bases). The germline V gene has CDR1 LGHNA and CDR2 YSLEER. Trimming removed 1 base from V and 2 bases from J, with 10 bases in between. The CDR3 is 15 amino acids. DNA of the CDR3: TGCGCCAGCAGCCAAGCCCTAGCGCTCACAGATACGCAGTATTTT. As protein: CASSQALALTDTQYF.

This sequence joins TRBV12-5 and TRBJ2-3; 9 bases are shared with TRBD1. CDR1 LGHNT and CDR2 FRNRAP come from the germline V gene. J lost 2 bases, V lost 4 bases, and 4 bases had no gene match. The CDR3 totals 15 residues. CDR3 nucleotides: TGTGCTAGTGGTTCCGGGACAGGGTTCACAGATACGCAGTATTTT. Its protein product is CASGSGTGFTDTQYF.

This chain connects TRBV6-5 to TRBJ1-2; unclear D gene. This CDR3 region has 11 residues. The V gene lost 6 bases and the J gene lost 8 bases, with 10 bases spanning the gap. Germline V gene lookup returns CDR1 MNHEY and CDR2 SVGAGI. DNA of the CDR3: TGTGCCAGCAGAGACGACATAGGCTACACCTTC. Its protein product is CASRDDIGYTF.

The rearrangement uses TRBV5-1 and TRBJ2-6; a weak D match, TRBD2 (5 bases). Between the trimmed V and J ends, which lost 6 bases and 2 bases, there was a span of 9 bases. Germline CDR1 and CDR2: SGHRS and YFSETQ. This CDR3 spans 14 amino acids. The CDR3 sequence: CASIGVTGANVLTF. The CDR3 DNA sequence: TGCGCCAGCATCGGGGTAACTGGGGCCAACGTCCTGACTTTC.

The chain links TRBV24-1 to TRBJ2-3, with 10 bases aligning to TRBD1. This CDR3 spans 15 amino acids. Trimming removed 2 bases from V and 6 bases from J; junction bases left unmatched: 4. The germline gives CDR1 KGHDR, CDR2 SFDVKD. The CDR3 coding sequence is TGTGCCACCAGTGATTCGGACAGGGGGGGGGATACGCAGTATTTT. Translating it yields CATSDSDRGGDTQYF.

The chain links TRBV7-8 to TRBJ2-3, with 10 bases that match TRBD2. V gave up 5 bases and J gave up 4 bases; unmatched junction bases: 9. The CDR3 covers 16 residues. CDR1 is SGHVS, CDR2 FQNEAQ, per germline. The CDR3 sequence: CASSERTSGRSDTQYF. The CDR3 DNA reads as TGTGCCAGCAGCGAACGGACTAGCGGCCGGTCAGATACGCAGTATTTT.

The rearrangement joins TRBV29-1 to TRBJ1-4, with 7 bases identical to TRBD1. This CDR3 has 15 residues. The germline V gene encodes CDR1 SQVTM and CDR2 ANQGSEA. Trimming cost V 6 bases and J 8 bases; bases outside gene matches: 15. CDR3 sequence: CSVGVRQGRGEKLFF. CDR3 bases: TGCAGCGTCGGAGTGAGACAGGGCAGAGGGGAAAAACTGTTTTTT.